Shown below are 11 T cell receptor beta chains from a single sample sequenced in a study of spatial heterogeneity in lung cancer. Findings of the study overall: Counts of expanded alpha and beta TCRs within tumors tracked the tumor nonsynonymous mutation count.

Sample time point: sample taken at primary tumor resection. Antigen specificity for these receptors is unknown. TCRdb recomputed calls from the 5' RACE reads with MiXCR, one row per CDR3 protein. The sample carries 4,500 to 7,000 distinct CDR3 sequences, approximately 4.9% recorded once. Source: lung tumor tissue, taken at surgery. The receptors derive from a male donor with early-stage non-small cell lung cancer.

Ten or more counts support this clonotype. The CDR3 DNA sequence: TGTGCCAGCAGCCGGGGGGAGTTACAATTGGGGCAGTTCTTC. Its protein product is CASSRGELQLGQFF. J is TRBJ2-1 and V is TRBV12-3 or TRBV12-4; TRBD2 aligns across 7 bases. CDR3 length: 14 residues. V shed 6 bases and J 12 bases; nucleotides not matched to a gene: 14.

There are many counts of this clonotype. V gene TRBV5-1 combines with J gene TRBJ2-7, with D maybe TRBD2 (6 bases). The V and J ends lost 0 bases and 1 base respectively, with 14 bases between them. Germline V gene lookup returns CDR1 SGHRS and CDR2 YFSETQ. The CDR3 contains 16 residues. The CDR3 nucleotides read TGCGCCAGCAGCTTGGAGGAGGGAAGTAGGTCCTACGAGCAGTACTTC. Translated, it gives CASSLEEGSRSYEQYF.

This clonotype occurred many times. This rearrangement joins TRBV11-2 to TRBJ2-3; D is perhaps TRBD1 or TRBD2 (5 bases each). The CDR3 runs 15 residues. CDR1 and CDR2 from the germline V gene are SGHAT and FQNNGV. The V gene lost 3 bases and the J gene lost 2 bases, with 12 bases spanning the gap. This chain's CDR3 is CASSLIGANTDTQYF. The CDR3 DNA reads as TGTGCCAGCAGCTTGATCGGGGCAAACACAGATACGCAGTATTTT.

By proportion, this clonotype is medium-sized (0.01 to 0.1%). V gene TRBV6-2 or TRBV6-3 combines with J gene TRBJ2-1, with D tentatively TRBD1 or TRBD2 (6 bases each). The CDR3 spans 11 residues. The ends were cut back, 8 bases at V and 13 bases at J, with 15 bases in the middle. Looked up from germline, CDR1 is MNHEY and CDR2 is SVGEGT. CDR3 amino acids: CASSSRGDQFF. Here the CDR3 DNA reads TGTGCCAGCTCAAGTAGGGGGGACCAGTTCTTC.

This clonotype was counted ten times or more. The V and J genes are TRBV5-1 and TRBJ2-2; 9 bases fit TRBD1. Germline V CDR1 and CDR2: SGHRS, YFSETQ. Losses at the gene ends were 3 bases for V and 1 base for J; bases not matched to a gene: 1. The CDR3 contains 15 residues. The CDR3 DNA reads as TGCGCCAGCAGCTCGGGACAGGGGAACACCGGGGAGCTGTTTTTT. Translating it yields CASSSGQGNTGELFF.

This clonotype was picked up many times. The CDR3 coding sequence is TGCAGTGCTCGCGGGGTGGGGATGAATCAGCCCCAGCATTTT. Its protein product is CSARGVGMNQPQHF. The rearrangement joins TRBV20-1 to TRBJ1-5; D gene uncertain. CDR3 length: 14 amino acids. V dropped 5 bases and J dropped 4 bases, with 15 bases sitting between them. Germline-derived CDR1 and CDR2 are DFQATT and SNEGSKA (reference sequence).

This clonotype has ten or more counts. The rearrangement links TRBV20-1 to TRBJ1-5, with 10 bases identical to TRBD1. J was trimmed by 0 bases and V by 1 base; bases with no gene match: 6. This CDR3 is built from 17 residues. Germline lookup yields CDR1 DFQATT and CDR2 SNEGSKA (reference sequence). CDR3 residues: CSARGTGGHYSNQPQHF. As DNA, the CDR3 is TGCAGTGCTAGAGGGACAGGGGGTCACTATAGCAATCAGCCCCAGCATTTT.

Within the sample, this clonotype is medium-sized. The chain carries TRBV19 and TRBJ1-4; D is uncertain. This CDR3 is 12 amino acids long. The V and J ends lost 6 bases and 8 bases respectively, with 10 bases between them. Per the germline V gene, CDR1 is LNHDA and CDR2 is SQIVND (reference sequence). The CDR3 reads CASSTGVEKLFF. In nucleotides, the CDR3 is TGTGCCAGTAGCACCGGGGTGGAAAAACTGTTTTTT.

By share of the sample, this clonotype is medium-sized. The genes are TRBV6-2 or TRBV6-3 and TRBJ2-7; no reliable D call. The CDR3 sequence is 14 residues long. Germline V gene data show CDR1 as MNHEY and CDR2 as SVGEGT. The V end was cut by 5 bases, the J end by 0 bases, with 11 bases between. The CDR3 coding sequence is TGTGCCAGCAGTCCCTCGCCGAGCTCCTACGAGCAGTACTTC. Translation: CASSPSPSSYEQYF.

In its sample, this clonotype was seen many times. This chain links TRBV20-1 with TRBJ2-5; D remains unclear. CDR3 size: 13 residues. Germline lookup yields CDR1 DFQATT and CDR2 SNEGSKA (reference sequence). The V end was cut by 0 bases, the J end by 3 bases, with 8 bases between. CDR3 nucleotides: TGCAGTGCTAGAGATCCCTTTAAAGAGACCCAGTACTTC. Protein: CSARDPFKETQYF.

This clonotype came up many times. The chain is built from TRBV5-1 and TRBJ2-7, with D perhaps TRBD1 or TRBD2 (5 bases each). The length of the CDR3 is 14 residues. Trimming removed 3 bases at V and 2 bases at J, with 12 bases between. Germline-derived CDR1 and CDR2 are SGHRS and YFSETQ. The CDR3 bases are TGCGCCAGCAGCTCCGGGACCACGGCCTACGAGCAGTACTTC. Its translation is CASSSGTTAYEQYF.